The 13 T cell receptor beta chains given below trace back to one sample, sequenced in a study of cytomegalovirus exposure and HLA in healthy donors. Amplification used 60 Vbeta primers and 13 Jbeta primers. Clones were sequenced by immunoSEQ multiplex PCR, and TCRdb holds only the in-frame ones, with some missing. This sample has around 110,000 clones, with about two thirds found just once. Sequencing used PBMCs. The receptors here all came from a man aged 25 to 40 in good health and CMV-seropositive.

The CDR3 here is CSVRAGTGVVGELFF. The CDR3 nucleotides read TGCAGCGTTAGAGCCGGGACAGGGGTCGTCGGGGAGCTGTTTTTT. V usage is TRBV29-1 and J usage is TRBJ2-2; 10 bases align to TRBD1. This CDR3 has 15 residues. Trimming at V came to 5 bases and at J to 7 bases, leaving 10 bases not matched to a gene. Germline lookup yields CDR1 SQVTM and CDR2 ANQGSEA.

The chain is built from TRBV6-5 and TRBJ1-2, with TRBD1 matching over 7 bases. V was clipped by 2 bases and J by 5 bases; unmatched bases: 5. Germline V gives CDR1 MNHEY, CDR2 SVGAGI. The CDR3 extends over 14 amino acids. CDR3 sequence (DNA): TGTGCCAGCAGTTACCGGACAGGCGGATATGGCTACACCTTC. Translating gives CASSYRTGGYGYTF.

The V gene is TRBV6-5, the J gene TRBJ2-2; 8 nucleotides line up with TRBD1. V lost 9 bases and J lost 10; bases outside the gene matches: 10. This CDR3 spans 13 amino acids. Germline assignment: CDR1 MNHEY and CDR2 SVGAGI. CDR3 sequence: CASGTGRAAELFF. The DNA for the CDR3 is TGTGCCAGTGGGACAGGTAGAGCGGCGGAGCTGTTTTTT.

The chain uses TRBV6-1 and TRBJ1-3, with a weak D call TRBD1 (5 bases). Germline CDR1 and CDR2: MNHNS and SASEGT. V lost 3 bases and J 0 bases, leaving 9 bases between the germline ends. The CDR3 totals 15 residues. Here the CDR3 reads CASSEGGPSGNTIYF. DNA for the CDR3: TGTGCCAGCAGTGAGGGGGGTCCCTCTGGAAACACCATATATTTT.

The V call is TRBV7-8, the J call TRBJ2-7; 8 bases align to TRBD1. CDR3 size: 17 residues. Germline CDR1 and CDR2: SGHVS and FQNEAQ. The trim removed 1 base at V and 2 bases at J, leaving 10 bases unmatched. The CDR3 coding sequence is TGTGCCAGCAGCTTAGGCCCGGGACAGGTTTTTACCTACGAGCAGTACGTC. Amino acids: CASSLGPGQVFTYEQYV.

This clone came up once. The V call is TRBV29-1, the J call TRBJ1-5; 8 nucleotides match TRBD1. From germline, CDR1 is SQVTM and CDR2 ANQGSEA. J gave up 9 bases and V 6 bases, and 10 bases lay outside the gene matches. This CDR3 contains 13 residues. The CDR3 reads CSVCGQGYRPQHF. As DNA, the CDR3 is TGCAGCGTCTGCGGACAGGGCTATCGGCCCCAGCATTTT.

Written as DNA, the CDR3 is TGTGCCAGCAGCTTTATTACAGGGAGGGACTATGGCTACACCTTC. Encoded protein: CASSFITGRDYGYTF. The chain links TRBV7-2 to TRBJ1-2; a weak D match, TRBD1 (6 bases). Deletions cut 3 bases from V and 3 bases from J, with 14 bases between. The CDR3 totals 15 residues. Germline assignment: CDR1 SGHTA and CDR2 FQGNSA.

The chain has TRBV4-1 and TRBJ1-2; tentative D call: TRBD1 (5 bases). Germline CDR1 is MGHRA and CDR2 is YSYEKL. The CDR3 sequence is 12 residues long. The V end lost 4 bases, the J end lost 4 bases, and 7 bases lay between the germline ends. The CDR3 region has the DNA TGCGCCAGCAGCCCAGGGCCCTATGGCTACACCTTC. Its translation is CASSPGPYGYTF.

This rearrangement joins TRBV9 to TRBJ2-3, with 8 bases matching TRBD1. This CDR3 has 17 residues. Germline values: CDR1 SGDLS, CDR2 YYNGEE. The ends lost 1 base at V and 4 bases at J; junction bases unmatched: 11. As DNA, the CDR3 is TGTGCCAGCAGCGTAATAAGTACTGGACAGGGCGCAGATACGCAGTATTTT. Its protein product is CASSVISTGQGADTQYF. The variable domain in full, completed from reference TRBV9 and TRBJ2-3, reads DSGVTQTPKHLITATGQRVTLRCSPRSGDLSVYWYQQSLDQGLQFLIQYYNGEERAKGNILERFSAQQFPDLHSELNLSSLELGDSALYFCASSVISTGQGADTQYFGPGTRLTVL.

This chain uses TRBV25-1 with TRBJ1-4, with D perhaps matching TRBD1 (5 bases). V lost 1 base to trimming and J lost 7 bases, with 13 bases between them. Germline-derived CDR1 and CDR2 are MGHDK and SYGVNS. The CDR3 contains 15 residues. CDR3 coding DNA: TGTGCCAGCAGTGAATGGGGGGATCAGGGTGAAAAACTGTTTTTT. It yields the protein CASSEWGDQGEKLFF.

The chain joins TRBV10-3 to TRBJ2-7; 7 bases are a match to TRBD1. The CDR3 has 14 amino acids. CDR1 is ENHRY and CDR2 is SYGVKD in the germline V gene. J lost 0 bases, V lost 4 bases, and 3 bases had no gene match. CDR3 residues: CAISGTGRSYEQYV. CDR3 sequence (DNA): TGTGCCATCAGTGGGACAGGTCGCTCCTACGAGCAGTACGTC.

V and J are TRBV21-1 and TRBJ2-5; the D segment call TRBD2 is taken from the table without a DNA check. The J call is doubtful: the DNA matches TRBJ2-7 better. TRBV21-1 represents a pseudogene. This CDR3 has 18 amino acids. This chain's CDR3 is CASSSQGRDEPNPSEQYF. CDR3 DNA sequence: TGTGCCAGCAGCTCCCAAGGTCGGGACGAACCCAACCCTAGCGAGCAGTACTTC.

The chain is built from TRBV7-3 and TRBJ1-5, with 9 bases that match TRBD1. Germline trimming cut 5 bases from V and 7 bases from J; bases unmatched to any gene: 6. This CDR3 contains 14 residues. Germline CDR1 is SGHTA and CDR2 is FQGTGA. In nucleotides, the CDR3 is TGTGCCAGCAGCCTCACAGGGGGCGGCCAGCCCCAGCATTTT. Protein product: CASSLTGGGQPQHF.